This T cell receptor (beta chain) was captured by sequencing in a study of identical twins. Of note for this clonotype: Its antigen remains unknown.

Points from the study as a whole: Where beta out-of-frame sequences were concerned, excess twin sharing was weaker. Modeled out-of-frame TCR alpha sharing in monozygotic twins fell below observed levels.

The CDR3 length is 15 residues. Germline values: CDR1 SGHRS, CDR2 YFSETQ. Trimming cost V 4 bases and J 0 bases, with 11 bases left between them. A universal primer site was created by template switching, with the cDNA bearing unique molecular identifiers. TCRdb used MiXCR to reprocess the 5' RACE reads, holding one entry per CDR3 protein. The table has around 550,000 distinct CDR3 sequences, roughly 15% seen once. These same records also appear under a second study, on yellow fever vaccine responses in identical twins.

Specimen: CD4+ T cells sorted from blood. The chain combines TRBV5-1 with TRBJ2-4; the D gene is possibly TRBD2 (5 bases). The source of this sequence is a woman between 18 and 29 years old in good health. The CDR3 DNA reads TGCGCCAGCAGCCCGGAGGTTCAAGCCAAAAACATTCAGTACTTC. Amino acids: CASSPEVQAKNIQYF.